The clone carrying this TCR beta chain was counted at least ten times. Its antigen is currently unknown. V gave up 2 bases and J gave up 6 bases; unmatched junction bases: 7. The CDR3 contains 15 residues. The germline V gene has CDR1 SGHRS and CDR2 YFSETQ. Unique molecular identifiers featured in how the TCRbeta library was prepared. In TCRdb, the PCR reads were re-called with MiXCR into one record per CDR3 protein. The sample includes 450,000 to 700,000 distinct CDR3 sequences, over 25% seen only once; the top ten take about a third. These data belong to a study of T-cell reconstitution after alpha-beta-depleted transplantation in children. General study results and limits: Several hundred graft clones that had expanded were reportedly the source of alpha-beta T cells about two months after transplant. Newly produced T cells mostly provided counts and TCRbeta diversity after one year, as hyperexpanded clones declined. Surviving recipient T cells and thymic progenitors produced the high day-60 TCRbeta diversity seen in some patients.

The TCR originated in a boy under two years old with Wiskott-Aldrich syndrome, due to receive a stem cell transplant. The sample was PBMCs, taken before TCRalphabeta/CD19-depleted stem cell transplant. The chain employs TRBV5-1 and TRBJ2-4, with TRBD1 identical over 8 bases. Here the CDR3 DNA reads TGCGCCAGCAGCTTAGTAGCAGGGGGCAGAAACATTCAGTACTTC. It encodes CASSLVAGGRNIQYF.